A selection of T cell receptor beta chains follows, all from one sample in a study of vaccination and CD4 T cells after COVID-19. TCRdb fed the PCR reads into MiXCR, producing one record per CDR3 protein. The data contain around 10,000 distinct CDR3 sequences, less than 70% of them seen just once; the ten biggest clones take up over 6.5%. No cognate antigen is known for these TCRs. The sequenced sample consisted of CD4+ T cells from blood, cultured in vitro. These receptors originate from a human donor who had recovered from COVID-19. Both conserved end residues are part of each CDR3. A D gene is named only where the DNA matches it firmly. Expanded clones are given a class, and other clones once, few, many or no size at all.

V gene,J gene,D gene,clone size,CDR3 DNA,CDR3 protein
TRBV5-4,TRBJ2-1,-,-,TGTGCCAGCAGCTTGAAATCCGGGGCTAGCTGGCATGAGCAGTTCTTC,CASSLKSGASWHEQFF
TRBV20-1,TRBJ1-2,TRBD1,-,TGCAGTGCGTACTTAGGTACAGGGGGTTTTGGCTACACCTTC,CSAYLGTGGFGYTF
TRBV7-8,TRBJ2-1,TRBD2,-,TGTGCCAGCAGCGCCAGTCGAATCACCGGCGGGGGAACCTACAATGAGCAGTTCTTC,CASSASRITGGGTYNEQFF
TRBV19,TRBJ1-5,TRBD1,few,TGTGCCAGTACCCCAGACAGGGCCGGCAATCAGCCCCAGCATTTT,CASTPDRAGNQPQHF
TRBV7-8,TRBJ2-1,-,few,TGTGCCAGCAGCCCCGGCGGTAGTCGGTTCCATGAGCAGTTCTTC,CASSPGGSRFHEQFF
TRBV12-3/TRBV12-4,TRBJ1-3,-,-,TGTGCCAGCAGCCAGGGGAACACCATATATTTT,CASSQGNTIYF
TRBV29-1,TRBJ1-4,TRBD1,-,TGCAGCGCTTCCGACAGGGCGATGGAAAAACTGTTTTTT,CSASDRAMEKLFF
TRBV19,TRBJ2-7,-,-,TGTGCCAGTAGTATATGGGGAATCTCGGCCGAGCAGTACTTC,CASSIWGISAEQYF
TRBV20-1,TRBJ1-5,-,few,TGCAGTGCTAGAGTATCGCCAGGGAGCTTGAATCAGCCCCAGCATTTT,CSARVSPGSLNQPQHF
TRBV6-2/TRBV6-3,TRBJ1-6,TRBD1,-,TGTGCCAGCAGTTACGGACAGGGGGCTTCACCCCTCCACTTT,CASSYGQGASPLHF
TRBV7-9,TRBJ1-2,-,-,TGTGCCAGCAGCTTAGAGGGAACGAACTATGGCTACACCTTC,CASSLEGTNYGYTF
TRBV30,TRBJ1-2,-,-,TGTGCCTGGAGCTTGGGGGGTTTGGGCTACACCTTC,CAWSLGGLGYTF
TRBV20-1,TRBJ1-2,-,-,TGCAGCGCTAGAGTAGGGACCTATGGCTACACCTTC,CSARVGTYGYTF
TRBV12-5,TRBJ1-6,-,-,TGTGCTAGTGGATTCGGGGGAAGATCACCCCTCCACTTT,CASGFGGRSPLHF
TRBV30,TRBJ1-2,-,-,TGTGCCTGGAGGGACGGACATAACTATGGCTACACCTTC,CAWRDGHNYGYTF
TRBV27,TRBJ2-2,TRBD1,-,TGTGCCAGCAGGGGGACAGGGACTACCGGGGAGCTGTTTTTT,CASRGTGTTGELFF
TRBV20-1,TRBJ2-7,TRBD2,-,TGCAGTGCTTACGCCGGTGATAGCGGGAACTACGAGCAGTACTTC,CSAYAGDSGNYEQYF
TRBV6-1,TRBJ2-2,-,few,TGTGCCAGCGGGCTTGTAACCACCGGGGAGCTGTTTTTT,CASGLVTTGELFF
TRBV20-1,TRBJ2-3,-,-,TGCAGTGCTAGAGACCGGGGGGCCACAGATACGCAGTATTTT,CSARDRGATDTQYF
TRBV7-2,TRBJ1-2,-,-,TGTGCCAGCAGCCCCGTGGGGACCATCAACGGGGGGTATGGCTACACCTTC,CASSPVGTINGGYGYTF
TRBV20-1,TRBJ1-5,-,-,TGCAGTGCTAGAGATGGCGGGGGATCCGGGTATAGCAATCAGCCCCAGCATTTT,CSARDGGGSGYSNQPQHF
TRBV10-3,TRBJ1-1,-,-,TGTGCCACTGCAGCCGGGTTCGCTGAAGCTTTCTTT,CATAAGFAEAFF
TRBV7-2,TRBJ2-1,-,-,TGTGCCAGCAGCTTAGCGGTGGTTCAGGGCCTCAATGAGCAGTTCTTC,CASSLAVVQGLNEQFF
TRBV24-1,TRBJ2-5,-,few,TGTGCCACCAGTGATCCACGGGTCCCCCAAGAGACCCAGTACTTC,CATSDPRVPQETQYF
TRBV19,TRBJ1-5,-,once,TGTGCCAGTAGTATAGGGAGGGGCATTCCCCTAAATCAGCCCCAGCATTTT,CASSIGRGIPLNQPQHF
TRBV20-1,TRBJ2-7,TRBD2,-,TGCAGTGCTAGCTCAGTCTCTAGCGGGGACTCGGTTGAGCAGTACTTC,CSASSVSSGDSVEQYF
TRBV7-8,TRBJ1-2,-,few,TGTGCCAGCAGCTTAGCCGAGGCCTACTATGGCTACACCTTC,CASSLAEAYYGYTF
TRBV24-1,TRBJ2-1,TRBD2,-,TGTGCCACCAGTGAGACTCGGGGGGGTAAATCGGATGAGCAGTTCTTC,CATSETRGGKSDEQFF
TRBV4-1,TRBJ2-7,TRBD2,-,TGCGCCAGCAGCCAAGATAGACTAGCGGGAAAACAGTACTTC,CASSQDRLAGKQYF
TRBV20-1,TRBJ2-3,-,-,TGCAGTGCTAGGGATGATAACCAAGGAAGGGATACGCAGTATTTT,CSARDDNQGRDTQYF
TRBV29-1,TRBJ2-3,-,-,TGCAGCGTCAGACAGCAGACAGATACGCAGTATTTT,CSVRQQTDTQYF
TRBV14,TRBJ1-6,-,few,TGTGCCAGCAGCCAAGAAGCTGGGTTCAATAATTCACCCCTCCACTTT,CASSQEAGFNNSPLHF
TRBV24-1,TRBJ2-7,TRBD1,few,TGTGCCACCCCCAATACCGGGACAGGGCTTCCCTACGAGCAGTACTTC,CATPNTGTGLPYEQYF
TRBV20-1,TRBJ1-5,-,few,TGCAGTGCTAGAGACACCAATAGCAATCAGCCCCAGCATTTT,CSARDTNSNQPQHF
TRBV28,TRBJ2-7,-,few,TGTGCCAGCAGTTTTTTATACGAGCAGTACTTC,CASSFLYEQYF
TRBV25-1,TRBJ2-1,TRBD1,-,TGTGCCAGCAGTGAACAGGGGGTGGCCTACAATGAGCAGTTCTTC,CASSEQGVAYNEQFF
TRBV7-8,TRBJ1-5,TRBD1,-,TGTGCCAGCAGCTTATACTCCCGGGACAGGGCGAGCAATCAGCCCCAGCATTTT,CASSLYSRDRASNQPQHF
TRBV25-1,TRBJ2-2,TRBD1,-,TGTGCCAGCGTACAGGGGATGACCGGGGAGCTGTTTTTT,CASVQGMTGELFF
TRBV20-1,TRBJ2-1,-,-,TGCAGTGCTAGAGATTTTAGGTTTTCGTACAATGAGCAGTTCTTC,CSARDFRFSYNEQFF
TRBV10-3,TRBJ1-6,-,-,TGTGCCATCAGTGAGGGGGGCGGGAATTCACCCCTCCACTTT,CAISEGGGNSPLHF
TRBV20-1,TRBJ2-1,TRBD2,few,TGCAGTGCTAGAGATTCCAGCGGGAGGGCCTCCTACAATGAGCAGTTCTTC,CSARDSSGRASYNEQFF